The clone carrying this T cell receptor beta chain was seen ten or more times. The sample is drawn from a study of Graves' ophthalmopathy and Graves' hyperthyroidism. Germline trimming cut 6 bases from V and 7 bases from J; bases unmatched to any gene: 12. This CDR3 comprises 15 residues. CDR1 and CDR2 from the germline V gene are SGHTA and FQGNSA. Scientists amplified the TCR beta CDR3 regions from RNA transcripts. Second-round multiplex PCR came after first-round RT-PCR with HTBI primers. TCRdb re-derived calls from the multiplex PCR reads in MiXCR, one entry per CDR3 protein. The sample holds a few hundred thousand distinct CDR3 sequences, approximately 15% seen once.

Sequencing used peripheral blood. The V and J genes are TRBV7-2 and TRBJ2-5, with 9 bases matching TRBD2. The TCR originated in a woman between 18 and 30 years old with stable Graves' hyperthyroidism. The DNA for the CDR3 is TGTGCCAGCAGACCCCTTAGCGGGGGCCCTGGGACCCAGTACTTC. This encodes CASRPLSGGPGTQYF.